The clone carrying this T cell receptor beta chain appeared a single time. Its target is not known. PCR used 60 Vbeta primers and 13 Jbeta primers. Per the study methods: Tens of millions of unique TCR beta chains, 10 million to 14 million shared, were counted in a later analysis. TCRdb's copy holds only in-frame clones and misses some; the assay was immunoSEQ multiplex PCR. D and trimming come from the DNA, and the V and J calls and clone size come from that table. The sample includes roughly 140,000 clones, around 80% seen only once; the top ten take roughly 2%. The sample originates from a study of cytomegalovirus exposure and HLA in healthy donors. In germline, CDR1 is GTSNPN, CDR2 SVGIG (reference sequence). V trimming: 6 bases; J trimming: 1 base; junction bases outside the gene matches: 10. The CDR3 sequence is 15 residues long. General study findings and limits: Later analysis identified about 17,000 TCR beta sequences associated with HLA alleles, using a false discovery rate threshold of 0.05. Links to common viral pathogens appeared, in a later analysis, for several of the most significant clusters.

The rearrangement uses TRBV30 and TRBJ2-7; 9 bases agree with TRBD1. Sequencing was done on a sample of PBMCs. The TCR originated in a man aged 25 to 45 in good health and CMV-seronegative. This CDR3 is CACQEDRGGSYEQYF. The CDR3 DNA reads as TGTGCCTGCCAGGAAGACAGGGGGGGATCCTACGAGCAGTACTTC. The variable domain in full, completed from reference TRBV30 and TRBJ2-7, reads SQTIHQWPATLVQPVGSPLSLECTVEGTSNPNLYWYRQAAGRGLQLLFYSVGIGQISSEVPQNLSASRPQDRQFILSSKKLLLSDSGFYLCACQEDRGGSYEQYFGPGTRLTVT.